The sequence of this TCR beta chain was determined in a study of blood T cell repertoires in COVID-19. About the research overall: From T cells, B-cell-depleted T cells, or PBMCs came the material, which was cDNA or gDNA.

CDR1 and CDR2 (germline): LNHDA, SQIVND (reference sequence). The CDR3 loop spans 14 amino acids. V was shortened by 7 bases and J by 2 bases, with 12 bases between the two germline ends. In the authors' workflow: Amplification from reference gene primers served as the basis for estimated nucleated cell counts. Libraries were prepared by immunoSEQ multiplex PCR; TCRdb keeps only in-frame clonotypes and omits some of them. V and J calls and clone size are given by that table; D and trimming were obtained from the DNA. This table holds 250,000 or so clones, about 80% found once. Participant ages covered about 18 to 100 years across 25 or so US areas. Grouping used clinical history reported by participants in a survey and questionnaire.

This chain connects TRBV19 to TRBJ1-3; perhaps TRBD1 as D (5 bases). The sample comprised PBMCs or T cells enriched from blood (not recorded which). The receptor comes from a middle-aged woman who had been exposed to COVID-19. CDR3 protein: CASIPTAPGNTIYF. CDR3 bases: TGTGCCAGTATCCCGACAGCACCTGGAAACACCATATATTTT.